A single sample is the source of the 14 T cell receptor beta chains below, sequenced in a study of spatial heterogeneity in lung cancer. Time point meaning: sample taken at primary tumor resection. Sequencing was performed on whole RNA extracted from tumor and nontumor lung tissue, or from frozen PBMC, and the material was left unsorted. One entry per CDR3 protein, called by TCRdb with MiXCR from the 5' RACE reads. The sample lists 36,000 or so distinct CDR3 sequences, 5.2% seen once, with 25% to 30% in the top ten. The sample here was PBMCs, taken at surgery. These receptor sequences come from a female donor with early-stage non-small cell lung cancer.

Relative to its sample, this clonotype is medium-sized (0.01 to 0.1%). The rearrangement links TRBV5-1 to TRBJ2-2; D might be TRBD2 (6 bases). Germline CDR1 and CDR2: SGHRS and YFSETQ. The CDR3 length is 14 residues. Deletions cut 5 bases from V and 4 bases from J, with 12 bases between. CDR3 coding DNA: TGCGCCAGCAGGGCGGGACTTTTCACCGGGGAGCTGTTTTTT. Translation: CASRAGLFTGELFF.

V usage is TRBV18 and J usage is TRBJ1-5; D is possibly TRBD1 (5 bases). The ends were cut back, 3 bases at V and 5 bases at J, with 11 bases in the middle. CDR1 is KGHSH, CDR2 LQKENI, per germline. This CDR3 region has 14 residues. The CDR3 loop is CASSPGGWDQPQHF. As DNA, the CDR3 is TGTGCCAGCTCACCTGGGGGTTGGGATCAGCCCCAGCATTTT.

The genes are TRBV20-1 and TRBJ2-5; possibly TRBD2 for D (5 bases). CDR1 is DFQATT, CDR2 SNEGSKA, per germline (reference sequence). Trimming took off 5 bases at V and 7 bases at J, with 14 bases between the two ends. This CDR3 has 12 residues. The CDR3 loop reads CSARDALTTQYF. The CDR3 DNA reads as TGCAGTGCTCGGGATGCGCTTACGACCCAGTACTTC.

This clonotype was observed at least ten times. This chain links TRBV20-1 with TRBJ2-7; the D gene is possibly TRBD2 (6 bases). Germline V gene data show CDR1 as DFQATT and CDR2 as SNEGSKA (reference sequence). The CDR3 is 14 amino acids. V lost 5 bases and J 0 bases, leaving 14 bases between the germline ends. In nucleotides, the CDR3 is TGCAGTGCTGGGGGAGGTGCAGTCTCCTACGAGCAGTACTTC. It encodes CSAGGGAVSYEQYF.

This clonotype showed up many times. The rearrangement links TRBV13 to TRBJ1-6; TRBD1 matches at 7 bases. Germline V CDR1 and CDR2: PRHDT, FYEKMQ (reference sequence). The CDR3 is 17 residues long. The trim removed 4 bases at V and 5 bases at J, leaving 11 bases unmatched. CDR3 loop: CASSSGHWDRDNSPLHF. The CDR3 DNA reads as TGTGCCAGCAGCTCCGGCCATTGGGACAGAGATAATTCACCCCTCCACTTT.

This clonotype has ten or more counts. The chain uses TRBV27 and TRBJ2-3; D unresolved. V lost 4 bases, J lost 2 bases, and 13 bases lay in between. Germline CDR1 is MNHEY and CDR2 is SMNVEV (reference sequence). This CDR3 has 15 amino acids. The CDR3 DNA sequence: TGTGCCAGCAGTTCCCCCCAGCGAACCACAGATACGCAGTATTTT. Translation gives CASSSPQRTTDTQYF.

This clonotype was recorded at least ten times. The rearrangement uses TRBV10-3 and TRBJ2-3; perhaps TRBD1 as D (5 bases). V gave up 0 bases and J gave up 4 bases, with 5 bases separating them. Germline lookup yields CDR1 ENHRY and CDR2 SYGVKD. This CDR3 contains 13 residues. This CDR3 is CAISESGADTQYF. The CDR3 DNA reads as TGTGCCATCAGTGAGTCAGGGGCAGATACGCAGTATTTT.

This clonotype was counted ten times or more. This chain uses TRBV20-1 with TRBJ2-3; D unclear. V lost 4 bases and J lost 3, with 14 bases in between. CDR3 size: 14 residues. CDR1 is DFQATT, CDR2 SNEGSKA, per germline (reference sequence). CDR3 sequence reads: CSANVLGVTDTQYF. CDR3 nucleotides: TGCAGTGCTAATGTCCTTGGGGTAACAGATACGCAGTATTTT.

This clonotype has a count of ten or more. V is TRBV5-1 and J is TRBJ2-5, with 11 bases matching TRBD2. Trimming took 4 bases from V and 2 from J; bases not matched to a gene: 1. This CDR3 is built from 14 residues. The germline V gene encodes CDR1 SGHRS and CDR2 YFSETQ. This chain's CDR3 is CASSLAGGQETQYF. DNA of the CDR3: TGCGCCAGCAGCCTAGCGGGGGGACAAGAGACCCAGTACTTC.

V is TRBV6-6 and J is TRBJ1-2; D might be TRBD1 (6 bases). This CDR3 comprises 14 residues. Germline V CDR1 and CDR2: MNHNY, SVGAGI (reference sequence). V was trimmed by 5 bases and J by 4 bases, leaving 14 bases between them. CDR3 sequence: CASSQKQGLYGYTF. In DNA, the CDR3 is TGTGCCAGCAGTCAAAAACAGGGACTCTATGGCTACACCTTC.

In this sample, this clonotype turned up many times. This chain uses TRBV6-5 with TRBJ1-1, with D possibly matching TRBD1 (5 bases). This CDR3 has 13 amino acids. Trimming took 6 bases from V and 3 from J, leaving 11 bases between them. Per the germline V gene, CDR1 is MNHEY and CDR2 is SVGAGI. The CDR3 nucleotides read TGTGCCAGCAGCCCTTCGGGACACACTGAAGCTTTCTTT. This codes for CASSPSGHTEAFF.

This clonotype was counted at least ten times. J is TRBJ2-3 and V is TRBV2, with D possibly TRBD2 on 6 matching bases. Germline CDR1 reads SNHLY; CDR2 reads FYNNEI. The CDR3 sequence is 15 residues long. The V gene lost 4 bases and the J gene lost 0 bases, with 11 bases spanning the gap. The CDR3 DNA reads as TGTGCCAGCAGTGGGAGGGATCCTAGCACAGATACGCAGTATTTT. This gives the protein CASSGRDPSTDTQYF.

This clonotype was picked up many times. The J gene is TRBJ2-5, the V gene TRBV7-8, with a tentative D call TRBD2 (6 bases). V lost 8 bases and J 3 bases, leaving 16 bases between the germline ends. This CDR3 is 14 amino acids long. Germline V gene sequence: CDR1 SGHVS, CDR2 FQNEAQ. DNA of the CDR3: TGTGCCAGCGAGGGACTCCAGAGGGAAGAGACCCAGTACTTC. It is translated as CASEGLQREETQYF.

The genes are TRBV7-8 and TRBJ2-3; no definite D call. CDR1 SGHVS and CDR2 FQNEAQ come from the germline V gene. This CDR3 has 11 amino acids. V shed 6 bases and J shed 5 bases, with 6 bases lying between them. In DNA, the CDR3 is TGTGCCAGCAGTCAGCGAGATACGCAGTATTTT. Encoded protein: CASSQRDTQYF.